The 24 T cell receptor beta chains presented below share a single source sample, sequenced in a study of T-cell reconstitution after alpha-beta-depleted transplantation in children. TCRbeta library preparation incorporated unique molecular identifiers. MiXCR was run by TCRdb on the PCR reads, yielding one entry per CDR3 protein. Of nearly 400,000 distinct CDR3 sequences listed, roughly 21% were seen once; the top ten hold approximately 3.8%. Sample: PBMCs from the stem cell graft donor, taken from the stem cell graft. The receptor set was obtained from a human donor who donated a stem cell graft to a child with acute myeloid leukemia.

This clonotype was observed a handful of times. The chain is built from TRBV7-9 and TRBJ1-5; 7 nucleotides agree with TRBD1. The CDR3 contains 12 residues. The germline gives CDR1 SEHNR, CDR2 FQNEAQ (reference sequence). V trimming: 4 bases; J trimming: 11 bases; junction bases outside the gene matches: 5. The CDR3: CASSSNGQAQHF. The DNA for the CDR3 is TGTGCCAGCAGCTCCAATGGACAGGCCCAGCATTTT.

This clonotype came up a few times. V is TRBV7-9 and J is TRBJ2-1; a weak D match, TRBD1 (6 bases). Germline V lookup: CDR1 SEHNR, CDR2 FQNEAQ (reference sequence). The CDR3 has 12 residues. V was clipped by 4 bases and J by 10 bases, with 11 bases between them. CDR3 DNA: TGTGCCAGCAGCTGGCCCGGGACAGAGCAGTTCTTC. Translated: CASSWPGTEQFF.

This clonotype occurred many times. V and J are TRBV12-3 or TRBV12-4 and TRBJ1-5; TRBD1 matches at 7 bases. With 5 bases clipped from V and 6 bases from J, the junction kept 4 bases outside the gene matches. This CDR3 spans 13 amino acids. CDR3 DNA: TGTGCCAGCAGTCTGACAGGGAGTCAGCCCCAGCATTTT. Translated: CASSLTGSQPQHF.

In its sample, this clonotype was seen a few times. The V gene is TRBV7-9, the J gene TRBJ2-1; a weak D match, TRBD2 (5 bases). The CDR3 is 12 amino acids. Looked up from germline, CDR1 is SEHNR and CDR2 is FQNEAQ (reference sequence). V was cut by 5 bases and J by 8 bases, with 10 bases left in between. The CDR3 bases are TGTGCCAGCAGCAACACCGGGGATGAGCAGTTCTTC. Protein: CASSNTGDEQFF.

This clonotype was seen more than once but under ten times. The chain recombines TRBV24-1 with TRBJ2-2, with TRBD2 as a possible D gene (6 bases). The germline V gene encodes CDR1 KGHDR and CDR2 SFDVKD. The CDR3 is 11 residues long. The V end was cut by 9 bases, the J end by 10 bases, with 11 bases between. For the CDR3, the DNA is TGTGCCACCTCCGGGACTCAGGAGCTGTTTTTT. It is translated as CATSGTQELFF.

The sample holds a few counts of this clonotype. The chain employs TRBV10-2 and TRBJ1-1, with D hard to call. Per the germline V gene, CDR1 is WSHSY and CDR2 is SAAADI. There are 11 residues in the CDR3. The V and J ends lost 9 bases and 4 bases respectively, with 9 bases between them. The CDR3 DNA sequence: TGCGCCAGTTTGGGGTCCACTGAAGCTTTCTTT. Amino acid sequence: CASLGSTEAFF.

The CDR3 region is CAWIRGEPYEQYF. In nucleotides, the CDR3 is TGTGCCTGGATCCGGGGGGAACCCTACGAGCAGTACTTC. The chain uses TRBV2 and TRBJ2-7; 7 positions agree with TRBD2. Germline CDR1 and CDR2: SNHLY and FYNNEI. Trimming removed 11 bases from V and 2 bases from J; junction bases left unmatched: 9. CDR3 size: 13 residues.

Of note for this clonotype: A junction end diverges from the germline sequence, so it may reflect a read error. This chain uses TRBV7-9 with TRBJ2-1; D tentatively reads TRBD1 or TRBD2 (6 bases each). The CDR3 sequence is 13 residues long. CDR1 SEHNR and CDR2 FQNEAQ come from the germline V gene (reference sequence). This chain's CDR3 is CASTLGGHNEQFF. The CDR3 DNA sequence: TGTGCCAGCACCTTAGGGGGGCACAATGAGCAGTTCTTC.

This clonotype was detected many times. The chain has TRBV10-3 and TRBJ2-1; 8 nucleotides line up with TRBD2. V trimming: 6 bases; J trimming: 5 bases; junction bases outside the gene matches: 12. The CDR3 loop spans 16 amino acids. Per the germline V gene, CDR1 is ENHRY and CDR2 is SYGVKD. CDR3 region: CAIRDRTSGGDNEQFF. CDR3 sequence (DNA): TGTGCCATCAGGGATAGAACTAGCGGAGGGGACAATGAGCAGTTCTTC.

The chain uses TRBV20-1 and TRBJ2-1; 10 nucleotides line up with TRBD1. V was pared by 6 bases and J by 0 bases, with 5 bases of the junction left unmatched. CDR1 and CDR2 from the germline V gene are DFQATT and SNEGSKA (reference sequence). This CDR3 has 15 residues. The CDR3 DNA reads as TGCAGTGCCGGGACAGGGGCCCTCTCCTACAATGAGCAGTTCTTC. It is translated as CSAGTGALSYNEQFF.

This chain joins TRBV15 and TRBJ1-3, with a tentative D call TRBD1 (5 bases). This CDR3 has 15 residues. V was cut by 0 bases and J by 1 base, with 7 bases left in between. Germline lookup yields CDR1 LNHNV and CDR2 YYDKDF (reference sequence). CDR3 bases: TGTGCCACCAGCAGAGATCCAGGGTCTGGAAACACCATATATTTT. It encodes CATSRDPGSGNTIYF.

The chain links TRBV27 to TRBJ2-3; D is unresolved. Trimming cost V 4 bases and J 2 bases, with 7 bases left between them. The CDR3 contains 13 residues. The V gene's germline CDR1 is MNHEY and CDR2 SMNVEV (reference sequence). CDR3 protein: CASSSPVTDTQYF. CDR3 DNA sequence: TGTGCCAGCAGTTCTCCAGTCACAGATACGCAGTATTTT.

This clonotype was detected a few times. The genes are TRBV4-2 and TRBJ2-3; D possibly corresponds to TRBD1 (6 bases). The germline V gene encodes CDR1 LGHNA and CDR2 YNFKEQ. This CDR3 spans 16 amino acids. The V end lost 3 bases, the J end lost 2 bases, and 15 bases lay between the germline ends. CDR3 in amino acids: CASSQADREHTDTQYF. DNA of the CDR3: TGTGCCAGCAGCCAGGCGGACAGAGAACACACAGATACGCAGTATTTT.

This clonotype turned up a few times. This chain links TRBV24-1 with TRBJ2-1; TRBD1 aligns across 7 bases. Trimming took 4 bases from V and 2 from J; bases not matched to a gene: 7. The CDR3 loop spans 16 amino acids. Germline CDR1 reads KGHDR; CDR2 reads SFDVKD. CDR3 sequence: CATSDSRDSPYNEQFF. In nucleotides, the CDR3 is TGTGCCACCAGTGACTCCCGGGACAGTCCCTACAATGAGCAGTTCTTC.

This clonotype was picked up a small number of times. V is TRBV4-1 and J is TRBJ2-2; maybe TRBD2 (7 bases). This CDR3 contains 16 residues. V lost 4 bases and J 0 bases, leaving 12 bases between the germline ends. Per germline, CDR1 MGHRA and CDR2 YSYEKL. In DNA, the CDR3 is TGCGCCAGCAGCCCCAGGGGACTACCGAACACCGGGGAGCTGTTTTTT. Protein sequence: CASSPRGLPNTGELFF.

The chain couples TRBV6-1 to TRBJ1-3, with D possibly TRBD1 on 5 matching bases. This CDR3 contains 15 residues. Looked up from germline, CDR1 is MNHNS and CDR2 is SASEGT. V was trimmed by 7 bases and J by 6 bases, leaving 19 bases between them. CDR3 sequence: CASKTALAPVNTIYF. The DNA for the CDR3 is TGTGCCAGCAAGACAGCTCTCGCTCCTGTAAACACCATATATTTT.

In this sample, this clonotype turned up a few times. The CDR3 region is CASSGEAVRDEKLFF. The CDR3 DNA reads as TGTGCCAGCTCCGGCGAGGCGGTGAGGGATGAAAAACTGTTTTTT. The rearrangement links TRBV18 to TRBJ1-4; D is unresolved. CDR1 is KGHSH and CDR2 is LQKENI in the germline V gene. Trimming left V 6 bases short and J 6 bases short, with 17 bases between. This CDR3 has 15 amino acids. Variable domain in full (rest from reference TRBV18 and TRBJ1-4): NAGVMQNPRHLVRRRGQEARLRCSPMKGHSHVYWYRQLPEEGLKFMVYLQKENIIDESGMPKERFSAEFPKEGPSILRIQQVVRGDSAAYFCASSGEAVRDEKLFFGSGTQLSVL.

The rearrangement uses TRBV2 and TRBJ2-5, with 8 bases that match TRBD1. The CDR3 is 15 amino acids. CDR1 and CDR2 from the germline V gene are SNHLY and FYNNEI. Trimming took 6 bases from V and 5 from J; bases not matched to a gene: 11. Written as DNA, the CDR3 is TGTGCCAGCAGCCCCCGGTGGACAGGGTTCGAGACCCAGTACTTC. This encodes CASSPRWTGFETQYF.

The chain couples TRBV29-1 to TRBJ1-5, with TRBD1 as a possible D gene (6 bases). The germline V gene has CDR1 SQVTM and CDR2 ANQGSEA. The CDR3 is 13 residues long. The V and J ends lost 5 bases and 2 bases respectively, with 10 bases between them. The CDR3 spells CSVQGHGNQPQHF. The CDR3 DNA follows: TGCAGCGTTCAGGGGCACGGCAATCAGCCCCAGCATTTT.

The chain couples TRBV12-3 or TRBV12-4 to TRBJ2-7; D is unresolved. CDR3 length: 14 amino acids. V was cut by 0 bases and J by 2 bases, with 8 bases left in between. This CDR3 is CASSLAILPYEQYF. CDR3 nucleotides: TGTGCCAGCAGTTTAGCGATACTCCCCTACGAGCAGTACTTC.

This clonotype has only a few counts. The rearrangement links TRBV12-3 or TRBV12-4 to TRBJ2-7, with 9 bases identical to TRBD2. The CDR3 has 17 amino acids. J lost 2 bases, V lost 2 bases, and 10 bases had no gene match. The CDR3 loop reads CASSLIWRTSETYEQYF. The CDR3 nucleotides read TGTGCCAGCAGTTTAATCTGGAGGACTAGCGAAACCTACGAGCAGTACTTC.

The chain links TRBV5-6 to TRBJ1-5, with D uncertain. This CDR3 is built from 16 residues. Germline-derived CDR1 and CDR2 are SGHDT and YYEEEE. Trimming pared 3 bases from V and 3 bases from J, leaving 16 bases between. DNA for the CDR3: TGTGCCAGCAGCTCTGCTGGACCTAATAACAATCAGCCCCAGCATTTT. It encodes CASSSAGPNNNQPQHF.

This clonotype was seen many times. The rearrangement uses TRBV20-1 and TRBJ2-1, with TRBD2 identical over 7 bases. This CDR3 spans 16 amino acids. With 3 bases clipped from V and 5 bases from J, the junction kept 13 bases outside the gene matches. The V gene's germline CDR1 is DFQATT and CDR2 SNEGSKA (reference sequence). The CDR3 DNA follows: TGCAGTGCTAGTCCCTTTAGCGGGCGCTACAACAATGAGCAGTTCTTC. This translates into CSASPFSGRYNNEQFF.

The J gene is TRBJ2-7, the V gene TRBV28; D assignment may be TRBD1 or TRBD2 (5 bases each). V gave up 7 bases and J gave up 4 bases, with 17 bases separating them. CDR1 is MDHEN, CDR2 SYDVKM, per germline. CDR3 length: 14 residues. The CDR3 bases are TGTGCCAGCACCGTGGGACGGAAGAATTACGAGCAGTACTTC. The encoded protein is CASTVGRKNYEQYF.